This paragraph reports one TCR beta chain. This sample is part of a study of control samples from healthy donors and cancer patients. V dropped 2 bases and J dropped 4 bases, with 13 bases sitting between them. The germline CDR1 and CDR2 sequences are KGHDR and SFDVKD. This CDR3 comprises 15 residues. The assay was immunoSEQ multiplex PCR, and TCRdb's table has in-frame clones only and misses some. Of tens of thousands of clones in the sample, approximately 90% were seen once. The V gene is TRBV24-1, the J gene TRBJ1-1, with TRBD1 as a possible D gene (5 bases). Source material: PBMCs. The receptor's source is a man between 25 and 39 years old with colorectal cancer. CDR3 sequence (DNA): TGTGCCACCAGTGATTGGACCCCAAGGGGCACTGAAGCTTTCTTT. Translated: CATSDWTPRGTEAFF.